Below, 3 T cell receptor beta chains from the same sample are listed, as sequenced in a study of OX40 agonist ivuxolimab in advanced cancers. The method was immunoSEQ multiplex PCR; TCRdb's version includes in-frame clones alone and lacks a portion of them. The sample holds tens of thousands of clones, under 80% seen once. Sequences were derived from CD4+ or CD8+ T cells sorted from blood, sampled in a trial of the OX40 agonist ivuxolimab. These receptors were collected from an adult with an advanced solid tumor such as melanoma, head and neck, liver or kidney cancer.

The chain carries TRBV18 and TRBJ1-3; D is undetermined. This CDR3 comprises 13 residues. The germline V gene has CDR1 KGHSH and CDR2 LQKENI. The germline V and J ends were trimmed by 3 bases and 3 bases, with 6 bases remaining between them. Written as DNA, the CDR3 is TGTGCCAGCTCACCGAATAATGGAAACACCATATATTTT. This gives the protein CASSPNNGNTIYF.

The V call is TRBV6-5, the J call TRBJ1-5; the D is unclear. The CDR3 spans 12 residues. V shed 10 bases and J shed 2 bases, with 9 bases lying between them. The V gene's germline CDR1 is MNHEY and CDR2 SVGAGI. The CDR3 here is CATGVGNQPQHF. The CDR3 DNA follows: TGTGCCACTGGAGTTGGCAATCAGCCCCAGCATTTT.

The J gene is TRBJ1-3, the V gene TRBV14; D remains ambiguous. The V end lost 0 bases, the J end lost 0 bases, and 6 bases lay between the germline ends. The CDR3 consists of 15 residues. From germline, CDR1 is SGHDN and CDR2 FVKESK. Here the CDR3 reads CASSQDEISGNTIYF. DNA of the CDR3: TGTGCCAGCAGCCAAGACGAGATCTCTGGAAACACCATATATTTT.